Below, one T cell receptor (beta chain) is given with its context. Antigen: not known. The source of the sample is a study of Ad26.COV2.S vaccination and SARS-CoV-2 variants. Overall study context: Ad26.COV2.S given intramuscularly, once or twice 56 days apart.

General study findings and limits: Placebo recipients showed lower spike-specific TCR breadth than vaccinees. Non-spike TCR breadth showed similarity between vaccine and placebo recipients. Spike-specific CD8+ and CD4+ T cell responses reportedly showed substantial breadth after vaccination.

Method: immunoSEQ multiplex PCR; TCRdb's copy keeps in-frame clones and lacks some. In the table there are under 550,000 clones, approximately 90% of which are singletons. Specified treatment: 15 to 20 received Ad26.COV2.S at low or high dose, single or two shots; about five received placebo; per-sample allocation not given. Sampling was performed 63 days after the first vaccine or placebo injection. The CDR3 totals 13 residues. Germline V gives CDR1 GTSNPN, CDR2 SVGIG (reference sequence). The germline V and J ends were trimmed by 3 bases and 6 bases, with 12 bases remaining between them. This sequence was found in a person between 18 and 65 years old who received the Ad26.COV2.S COVID-19 vaccine or a placebo. This rearrangement joins TRBV30 to TRBJ1-5, with D tentatively TRBD1 (6 bases). The sequencing here drew on peripheral blood, taken in a trial of Ad26.COV2.S vaccine versus placebo. The chain's CDR3 is CAWRGAPGQPQHF. DNA of the CDR3: TGTGCCTGGAGGGGGGCCCCGGGTCAGCCCCAGCATTTT. Looking up the rest from reference TRBV30 and TRBJ1-5 gives the full variable domain: SQTIHQWPATLVQPVGSPLSLECTVEGTSNPNLYWYRQAAGRGLQLLFYSVGIGQISSEVPQNLSASRPQDRQFILSSKKLLLSDSGFYLCAWRGAPGQPQHFGDGTRLSIL.